The rows below give T cell receptor beta chains drawn from one sample of a study of molecular identifiers for immune sequencing clone quantification. TCRdb used MiXCR to reprocess the PCR reads, holding one entry per CDR3 protein. The sample records 250,000 to 400,000 distinct CDR3 sequences, over 20% being singletons. The sequenced material came from naive CD8+ T cells from blood, with Jurkat cell RNA spiked in. All receptors come from a human donor in good health. Some libraries in this study had Jurkat cell RNA spiked in. Each CDR3 is given with its conserved first and last residue. Each record gives: D gene, clone size, V gene, J gene, CDR3 protein, CDR3 DNA. D genes are given only for firm matches. Some rows have no size entry. The others give once, few or many, or a class for an expanded clone.

TRBD1	many	TRBV28	TRBJ2-7	CASSVEGGVYEQYF	TGTGCCAGCAGCGTCGAAGGGGGCGTCTACGAGCAGTACTTC
NA	many	TRBV27	TRBJ2-6	CASRETGSGANVLTF	TGTGCCAGCAGGGAAACAGGGTCTGGGGCCAACGTCCTGACTTTC
NA	many	TRBV6-5	TRBJ1-2	CATTAWTQEANYGYTF	TGTGCCACCACAGCCTGGACACAAGAAGCTAACTATGGCTACACCTTC
NA	NA	TRBV18	TRBJ2-3	CASSPPRDTSTDTQYF	TGTGCCAGCTCACCACCCCGGGACACAAGCACAGATACGCAGTATTTT
TRBD2	medium-sized	TRBV7-9	TRBJ2-7	CASSHTSGSSYEQYF	TGTGCCAGCAGCCATACTAGCGGTAGCTCCTACGAGCAGTACTTC
NA	NA	TRBV7-9	TRBJ2-5	CTSSIDRDEETQYF	TGTACCAGCAGTATCGACCGGGACGAAGAGACCCAGTACTTC
NA	few	TRBV4-1	TRBJ1-5	CASSQDPGDLSLHF	TGCGCCAGCAGCCAAGATCCCGGGGACCTGTCCTTGCATTTT
NA	many	TRBV4-3	TRBJ1-3	CASSPASYSGNTIYF	TGCGCCAGCAGCCCGGCCAGTTACTCTGGAAACACCATATATTTT
NA	NA	TRBV30	TRBJ1-5	CAWSHGQGVHGKQPQHF	TGTGCCTGGAGTCACGGCCAGGGAGTTCACGGGAAGCAGCCCCAGCATTTT
NA	NA	TRBV20-1	TRBJ2-2	CSARNTGELFF	TGCAGTGCCCGGAACACCGGGGAGCTGTTTTTT
NA	few	TRBV12-3/TRBV12-4	TRBJ2-3	CASSLFTTSTDTQYF	TGTGCCAGCAGTTTATTCACCACTAGCACAGATACGCAGTATTTT
NA	many	TRBV19	TRBJ2-7	CASSFEDAYEQYF	TGTGCCAGTAGTTTCGAAGACGCCTACGAGCAGTACTTC
TRBD1	few	TRBV3-1	TRBJ1-5	CASSETGGDQPQHF	TGTGCCAGCAGCGAGACAGGGGGCGATCAGCCCCAGCATTTT
NA	many	TRBV13	TRBJ1-1	CASSSGRANTEAFF	TGTGCCAGCAGCTCGGGCCGCGCTAACACTGAAGCTTTCTTT
TRBD1	NA	TRBV6-2/TRBV6-3	TRBJ1-5	CASSYRLGTGATRSDPQHF	TGTGCCAGCAGTTACAGGCTGGGAACAGGGGCCACCCGCTCAGATCCCCAGCATTTT
NA	many	TRBV4-3	TRBJ2-7	CASSQDRSGEQYF	TGCGCCAGCAGCCAAGATCGGTCGGGCGAGCAGTACTTC
NA	NA	TRBV5-1	TRBJ2-7	CASGPLESGSYEQYF	TGCGCCAGCGGCCCGCTGGAGAGTGGGTCCTACGAGCAGTACTTC
TRBD2	many	TRBV9	TRBJ2-1	CASTASGGLGEQFF	TGTGCCAGCACGGCTAGCGGGGGACTGGGTGAGCAGTTCTTC
NA	many	TRBV12-3/TRBV12-4	TRBJ1-3	CASAKGSGNTIYF	TGTGCCAGTGCGAAGGGCTCTGGAAACACCATATATTTT
NA	NA	TRBV7-9	TRBJ2-3	CASSLEKGVGTDTQYF	TGTGCCAGCAGCTTAGAGAAGGGGGTAGGCACAGATACGCAGTATTTT
NA	many	TRBV29-1	TRBJ2-7	CSARTATYEQYF	TGCAGCGCCCGGACGGCAACCTACGAGCAGTACTTC
TRBD2	many	TRBV4-3	TRBJ2-7	CASSYGTSGTYEQYF	TGCGCCAGCAGCTACGGGACTAGCGGGACCTACGAGCAGTACTTC
TRBD1	many	TRBV4-1	TRBJ1-1	CASSQVEQGGVAFF	TGCGCCAGCAGCCAAGTAGAACAGGGGGGAGTAGCTTTCTTT
NA	many	TRBV13	TRBJ1-1	CASSLRGSPYEAFF	TGTGCCAGCAGCTTACGCGGGAGCCCATATGAAGCTTTCTTT
NA	many	TRBV20-1	TRBJ1-1	CSASKENTEAFF	TGCAGTGCTAGTAAAGAGAACACTGAAGCTTTCTTT
TRBD2	many	TRBV30	TRBJ2-1	CAWRWTSGYNEQFF	TGTGCCTGGAGATGGACTAGCGGTTACAATGAGCAGTTCTTC
NA	many	TRBV7-9	TRBJ2-3	CASSPEATDTQYF	TGTGCCAGCTCCCCTGAGGCAACAGATACGCAGTATTTT
NA	many	TRBV30	TRBJ1-1	CAWSEKNTEAFF	TGTGCCTGGAGTGAAAAGAACACTGAAGCTTTCTTT
NA	few	TRBV4-3	TRBJ2-3	CASSQDEGSPGDTDTQYF	TGCGCCAGCAGCCAAGATGAGGGTTCTCCGGGAGACACAGATACGCAGTATTTT
NA	many	TRBV7-9	TRBJ1-5	CASSLGDQPQHF	TGTGCCAGCAGCTTGGGAGATCAGCCCCAGCATTTT
NA	many	TRBV27	TRBJ2-1	CASSFGNGEQFF	TGTGCCAGCAGTTTCGGAAATGGTGAGCAGTTCTTC
TRBD2	many	TRBV4-1	TRBJ2-7	CASSQVLVSGDYEQYF	TGCGCCAGCAGCCAAGTACTTGTTAGCGGGGATTACGAGCAGTACTTC
NA	many	TRBV27	TRBJ2-5	CASSSTNHFAQYF	TGTGCCAGCAGTTCTACAAATCATTTCGCCCAGTACTTC
TRBD2	NA	TRBV11-2	TRBJ2-1	CASSFTGAGDYNEQFF	TGTGCCAGCAGCTTCACTGGGGCGGGGGACTACAATGAGCAGTTCTTC
NA	many	TRBV4-3	TRBJ2-3	CASSQERQTSTDTQYF	TGCGCCAGCAGCCAAGAGAGACAGACTAGCACAGATACGCAGTATTTT
NA	many	TRBV4-3	TRBJ1-1	CASSQDIGRYTEAFF	TGCGCCAGCAGCCAAGATATCGGCCGGTACACTGAAGCTTTCTTT